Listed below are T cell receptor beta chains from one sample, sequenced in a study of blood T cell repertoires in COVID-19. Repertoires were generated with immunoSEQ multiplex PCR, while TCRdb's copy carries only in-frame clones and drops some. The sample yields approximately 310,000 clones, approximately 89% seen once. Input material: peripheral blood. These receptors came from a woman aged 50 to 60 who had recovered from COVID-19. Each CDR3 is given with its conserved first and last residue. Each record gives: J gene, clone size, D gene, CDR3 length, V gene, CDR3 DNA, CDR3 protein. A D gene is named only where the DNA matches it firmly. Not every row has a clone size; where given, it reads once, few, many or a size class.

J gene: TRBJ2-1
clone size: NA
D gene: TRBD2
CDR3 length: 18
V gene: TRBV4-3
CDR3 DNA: TGCGCCAGCAGCCAAGACTCCAGCCGAGGGAGGGCCCACAATGAGCAGTTCTTC
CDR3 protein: CASSQDSSRGRAHNEQFF

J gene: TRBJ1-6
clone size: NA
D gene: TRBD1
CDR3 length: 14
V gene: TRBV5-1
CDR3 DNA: TGCGCCAGCAGCTTGGGAGACAGGGGCTCACCCCTCCACTTT
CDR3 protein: CASSLGDRGSPLHF

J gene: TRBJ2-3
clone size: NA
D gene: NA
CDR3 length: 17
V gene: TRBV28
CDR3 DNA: TGTGCCAGCAGTTTATGGGCGACCGGGAGTAACACAGATACGCAGTATTTT
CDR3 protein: CASSLWATGSNTDTQYF

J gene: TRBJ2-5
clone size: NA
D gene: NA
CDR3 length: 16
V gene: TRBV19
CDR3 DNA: TGTGCCAGTAGTAACTCAGGACAGTGGCGACAAGAGACCCAGTACTTC
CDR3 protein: CASSNSGQWRQETQYF

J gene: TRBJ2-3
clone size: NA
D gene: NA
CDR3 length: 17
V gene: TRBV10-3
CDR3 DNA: TGTGCCATCTCCTCGCCCCCTCCGACAGGTTTCTCAGATACGCAGTATTTT
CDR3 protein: CAISSPPPTGFSDTQYF

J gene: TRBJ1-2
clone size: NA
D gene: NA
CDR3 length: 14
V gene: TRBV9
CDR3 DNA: TGTGCCAGCAGCGTCGAACAGGGCATCTATGGCTACACCTTC
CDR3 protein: CASSVEQGIYGYTF

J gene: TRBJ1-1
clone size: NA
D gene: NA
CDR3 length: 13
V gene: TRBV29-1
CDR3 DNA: TGCAGCGTCGCCCTACGGTTTAGCACTGAAGCTTTCTTT
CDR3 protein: CSVALRFSTEAFF

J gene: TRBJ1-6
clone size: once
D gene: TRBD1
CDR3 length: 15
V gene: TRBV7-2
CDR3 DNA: TGTGCCAGCAGCACTGTTCAGGGGGTTGATTCACCCCTCCACTTT
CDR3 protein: CASSTVQGVDSPLHF

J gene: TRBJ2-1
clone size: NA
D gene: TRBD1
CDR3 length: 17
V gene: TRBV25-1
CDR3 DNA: TGTGCCAGCAGTAACCCAACAGGGGGCGACTCCTACAATGAGCAGTTCTTC
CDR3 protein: CASSNPTGGDSYNEQFF

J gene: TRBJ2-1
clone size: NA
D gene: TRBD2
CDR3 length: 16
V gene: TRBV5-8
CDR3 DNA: TGTGCCAGCAGCTTGGGACTAGCGCGCCGATACAATGAGCAGTTCTTC
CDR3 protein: CASSLGLARRYNEQFF

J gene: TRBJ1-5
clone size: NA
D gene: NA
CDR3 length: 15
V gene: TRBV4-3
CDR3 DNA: TGCGCCAGCAGCCAAGATCCGGGGGGCTATCAGCCCCAGCATTTT
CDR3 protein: CASSQDPGGYQPQHF

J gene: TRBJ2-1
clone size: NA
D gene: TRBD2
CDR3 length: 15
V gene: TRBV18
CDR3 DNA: TGTGCCAGCTCACCCGGACTAGCGGGAGGGGTGGGACAGTTCTTC
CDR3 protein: CASSPGLAGGVGQFF

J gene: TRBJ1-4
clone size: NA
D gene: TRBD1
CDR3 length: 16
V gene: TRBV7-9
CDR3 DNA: TGTGCCAGCAGCTATCGTAGGGGGCAAAATAATGAAAAACTGTTTTTT
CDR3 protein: CASSYRRGQNNEKLFF

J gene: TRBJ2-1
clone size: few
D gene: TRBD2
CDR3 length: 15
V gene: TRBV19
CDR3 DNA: TGTGCCAGTAGTATTGTGGCTAGCGGGTTACCGGAGCAGTTCTTC
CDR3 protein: CASSIVASGLPEQFF

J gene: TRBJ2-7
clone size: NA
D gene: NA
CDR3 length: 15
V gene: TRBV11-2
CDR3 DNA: TGTGCCAGCAGCTCTCCCCTGAGACAAGAGTACGAGCAGTACTTC
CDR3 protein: CASSSPLRQEYEQYF

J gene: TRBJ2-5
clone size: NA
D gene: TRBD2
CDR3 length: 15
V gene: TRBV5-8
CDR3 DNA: TGTGCCAGCAGCCGCGGGGGGGGCACCCCAGAGACCCAGTACTTC
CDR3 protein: CASSRGGGTPETQYF

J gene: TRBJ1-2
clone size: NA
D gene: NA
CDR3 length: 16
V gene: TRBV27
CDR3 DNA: TGTGCCAGCATGAATAGACGCGGGGAATTGAACTATGGCTACACCTTC
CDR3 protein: CASMNRRGELNYGYTF

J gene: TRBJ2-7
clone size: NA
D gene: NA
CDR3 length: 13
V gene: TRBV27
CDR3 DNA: TGTGCCAGCAGTGCGGGAATTAGGAGTCGGCAGTACTTC
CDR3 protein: CASSAGIRSRQYF

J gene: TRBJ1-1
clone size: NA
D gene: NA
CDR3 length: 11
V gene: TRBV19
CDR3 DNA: TGTGCCAGTAGTATTAGTGCTCGAGCTTTCTTT
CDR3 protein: CASSISARAFF

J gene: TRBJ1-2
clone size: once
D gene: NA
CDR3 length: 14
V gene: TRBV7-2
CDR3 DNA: TGTGCCAGCAGCTTAAGGGAGGGGACCTATGGCTACACCTTC
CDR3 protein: CASSLREGTYGYTF

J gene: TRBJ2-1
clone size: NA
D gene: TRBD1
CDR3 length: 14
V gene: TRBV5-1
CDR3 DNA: TGCGCCAGCAGCTTGACAGGGGGCCTAGATGAGCAGTTCTTC
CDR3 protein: CASSLTGGLDEQFF

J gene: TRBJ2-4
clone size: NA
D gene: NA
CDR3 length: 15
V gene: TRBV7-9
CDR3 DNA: TGTGCCAGCAGCTTGATTACGGGAGCCAAAAACATTCAGTACTTC
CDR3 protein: CASSLITGAKNIQYF

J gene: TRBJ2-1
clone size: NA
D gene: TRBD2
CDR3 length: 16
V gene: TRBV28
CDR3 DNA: TGTGCCAGCACCACGGTTGCGGGAGGATCAATCAATGAGCAGTTCTTC
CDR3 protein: CASTTVAGGSINEQFF

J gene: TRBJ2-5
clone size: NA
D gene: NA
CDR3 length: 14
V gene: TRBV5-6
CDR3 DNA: TGTGCCAGCAGCCCCGCTCCCCTACAAGAGACCCAGTACTTC
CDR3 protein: CASSPAPLQETQYF

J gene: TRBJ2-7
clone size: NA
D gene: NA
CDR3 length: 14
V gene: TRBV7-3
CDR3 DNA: TGTGCCAGCAGCGTGACAACCGCCGCCTACGAGCAGTACTTC
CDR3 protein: CASSVTTAAYEQYF

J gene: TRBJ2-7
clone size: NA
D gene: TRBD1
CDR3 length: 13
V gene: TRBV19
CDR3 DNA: TGTGCCAGTAGCTCGACAGGGCAGTACGAGCAGTACTTC
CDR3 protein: CASSSTGQYEQYF

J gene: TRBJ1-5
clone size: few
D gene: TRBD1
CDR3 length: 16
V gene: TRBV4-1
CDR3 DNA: TGCGCCAGCAGCCAACCGCGGGGACAGGGTTATCAGCCCCAGCATTTT
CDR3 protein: CASSQPRGQGYQPQHF

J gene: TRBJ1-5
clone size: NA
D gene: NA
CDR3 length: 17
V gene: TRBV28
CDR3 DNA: TGTGCCAGCAGTCGCCTACGGTCTCAGGGGATAAATCAGCCCCAGCATTTT
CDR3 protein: CASSRLRSQGINQPQHF

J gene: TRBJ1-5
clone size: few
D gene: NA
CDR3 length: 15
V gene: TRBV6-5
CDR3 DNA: TGTGCCAGCAGTTACGGGCGTTATAGCAATCAGCCCCAGCATTTT
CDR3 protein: CASSYGRYSNQPQHF

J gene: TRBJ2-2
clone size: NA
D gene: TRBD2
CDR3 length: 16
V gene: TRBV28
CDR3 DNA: TGTGCCACCTTAGCGGGAGTAAGGAGAGGGACCGGGGAGCTGTTTTTT
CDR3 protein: CATLAGVRRGTGELFF

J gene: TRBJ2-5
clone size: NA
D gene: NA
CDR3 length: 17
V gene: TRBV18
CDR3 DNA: TGTGCCAGCTCACCCCGAAGTCAGCCAGCTGAGAGAGGGACCCAGTACTTC
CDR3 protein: CASSPRSQPAERGTQYF

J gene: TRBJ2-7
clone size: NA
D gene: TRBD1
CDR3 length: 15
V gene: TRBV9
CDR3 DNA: TGTGCCAGCAGCGTAGACCCACAGGGGCGTTACGAGCAGTACTTC
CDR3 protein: CASSVDPQGRYEQYF

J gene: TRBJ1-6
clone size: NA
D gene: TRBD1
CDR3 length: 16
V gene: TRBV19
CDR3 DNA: TGTGCCAGTAGTCTCCGCCCGGGACAGGGTAATTCACCCCTCCACTTT
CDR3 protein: CASSLRPGQGNSPLHF

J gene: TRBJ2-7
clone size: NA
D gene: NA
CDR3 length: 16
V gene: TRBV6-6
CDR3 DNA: TGTGCCAGCCGCCGGGGGGTACAGGGTCCCTCCTACGAGCAGTACTTC
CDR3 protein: CASRRGVQGPSYEQYF

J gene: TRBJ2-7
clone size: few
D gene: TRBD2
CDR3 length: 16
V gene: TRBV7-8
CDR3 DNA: TGTGCCAGCAGCTTAGTCTCGGGACTAGCGGGAGGCGAGCAGTACTTC
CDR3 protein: CASSLVSGLAGGEQYF

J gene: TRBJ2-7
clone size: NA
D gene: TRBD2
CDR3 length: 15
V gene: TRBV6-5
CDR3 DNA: TGTGCCAGCAGTTACGTCCTAGCGGGAGTTTACGAGCAGTACTTC
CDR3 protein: CASSYVLAGVYEQYF

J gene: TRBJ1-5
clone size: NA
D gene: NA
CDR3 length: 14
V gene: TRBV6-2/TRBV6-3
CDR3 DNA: TGTGCCAGCAGTTCCGCAGGGGCGGGTCAGCCCCAGCATTTT
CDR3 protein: CASSSAGAGQPQHF

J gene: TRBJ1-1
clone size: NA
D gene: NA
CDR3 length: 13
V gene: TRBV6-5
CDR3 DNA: TGTGCCAGCAGAGCTATTATGAACACTGAAGCTTTCTTT
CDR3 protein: CASRAIMNTEAFF

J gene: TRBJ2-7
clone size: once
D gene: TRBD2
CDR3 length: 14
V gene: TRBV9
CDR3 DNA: TGTGCCAGCAGCGCAATAGCGGGAGGAGGTGAGCAGTACTTC
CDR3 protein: CASSAIAGGGEQYF

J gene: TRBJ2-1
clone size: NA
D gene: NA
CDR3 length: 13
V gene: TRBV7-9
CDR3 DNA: TGTGCCAGTATTTTGAGCTCCTACAATGAGCAGTTCTTC
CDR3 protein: CASILSSYNEQFF

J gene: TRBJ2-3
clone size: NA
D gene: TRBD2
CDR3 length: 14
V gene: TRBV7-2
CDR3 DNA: TGTGCCAGCAGAGTCCCGGGAGGGGCAGATACGCAGTATTTT
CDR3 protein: CASRVPGGADTQYF

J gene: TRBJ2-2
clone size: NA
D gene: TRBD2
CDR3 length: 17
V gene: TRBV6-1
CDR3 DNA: TGTGCCAGCAGTGGGACTAGCGGGAGATTTTTCCCCGGGGAGCTGTTTTTT
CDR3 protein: CASSGTSGRFFPGELFF

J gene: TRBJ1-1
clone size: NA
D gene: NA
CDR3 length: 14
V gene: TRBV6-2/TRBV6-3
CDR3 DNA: TGTGCCAGCAGTTTCACCCAGGGAGGGCCTGAAGCTTTCTTT
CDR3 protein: CASSFTQGGPEAFF

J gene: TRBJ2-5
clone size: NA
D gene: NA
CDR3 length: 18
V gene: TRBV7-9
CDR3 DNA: TGTGCCAGCAGCTCCGGGGCCCAGGGGGGCCGAACAAGGGAGACCCAGTACTTC
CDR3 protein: CASSSGAQGGRTRETQYF

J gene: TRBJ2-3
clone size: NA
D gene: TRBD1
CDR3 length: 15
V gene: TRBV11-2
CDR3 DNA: TGTGCCAGCAGCGGAAGGGACAGTCGCACAGATACGCAGTATTTT
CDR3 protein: CASSGRDSRTDTQYF

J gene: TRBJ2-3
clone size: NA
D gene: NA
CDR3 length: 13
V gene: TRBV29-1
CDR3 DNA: TGCAGCGTTTATTCGCGTTATCCCGATACGCAGTATTTT
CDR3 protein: CSVYSRYPDTQYF

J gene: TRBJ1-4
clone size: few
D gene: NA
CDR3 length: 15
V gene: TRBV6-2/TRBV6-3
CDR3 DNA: TGTGCCAGCAGCTCCCTTGCCCTCCGGGGTGAAAAACTGTTTTTT
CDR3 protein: CASSSLALRGEKLFF

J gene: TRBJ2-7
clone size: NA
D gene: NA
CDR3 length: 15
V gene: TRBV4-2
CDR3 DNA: TGTGCCAGCAGCCAAGGGGAGGAGAGCTCCTACGAGCAGTACTTC
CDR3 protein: CASSQGEESSYEQYF

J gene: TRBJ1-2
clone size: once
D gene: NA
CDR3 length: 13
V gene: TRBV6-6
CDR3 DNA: TGTGCCAGCAGTTACGAGTTGGACTATGGCTACACCTTC
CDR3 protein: CASSYELDYGYTF

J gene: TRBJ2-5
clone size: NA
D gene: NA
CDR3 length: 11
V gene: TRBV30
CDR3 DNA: TGTGCCTGGAGCGAGGAAGAGACCCAGTACTTC
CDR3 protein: CAWSEEETQYF

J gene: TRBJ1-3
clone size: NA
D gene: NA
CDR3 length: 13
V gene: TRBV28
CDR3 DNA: TGTGCCAGCAGTCCGCGACAGACGGACACCATATATTTT
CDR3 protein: CASSPRQTDTIYF

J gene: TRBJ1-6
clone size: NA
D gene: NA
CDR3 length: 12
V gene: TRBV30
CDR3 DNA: TGTGCCTGGAGTCCGCAGAATTCACCCCTCCACTTT
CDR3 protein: CAWSPQNSPLHF

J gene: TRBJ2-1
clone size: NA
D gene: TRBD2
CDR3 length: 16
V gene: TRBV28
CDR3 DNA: TGTGCCAGCAGTTTACCCGGGACTAGCGGGAGTGGTGAGCAGTTCTTC
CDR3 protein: CASSLPGTSGSGEQFF

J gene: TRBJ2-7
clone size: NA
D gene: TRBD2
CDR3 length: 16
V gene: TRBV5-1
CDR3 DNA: TGCGCCAGCAGCTTGGAACTAGCGGGTATCTCCTACGAGCAGTACTTC
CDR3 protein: CASSLELAGISYEQYF

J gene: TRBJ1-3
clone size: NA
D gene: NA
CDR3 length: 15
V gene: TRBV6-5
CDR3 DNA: TGTGCCAGCAGCTATGACAGGTTCTTCGGAAACACCATATATTTT
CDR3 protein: CASSYDRFFGNTIYF

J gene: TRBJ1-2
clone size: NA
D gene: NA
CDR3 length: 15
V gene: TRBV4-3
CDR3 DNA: TGCGCCAGCAGCCAAGATTTGAGTGCGAACTATGGCTACACCTTC
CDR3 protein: CASSQDLSANYGYTF

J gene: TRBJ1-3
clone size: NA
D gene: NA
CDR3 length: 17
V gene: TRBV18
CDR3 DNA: TGTGCCAGCTCACCCGAAGGGGGGGGCCGCTCTGGAAACACCATATATTTT
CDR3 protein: CASSPEGGGRSGNTIYF

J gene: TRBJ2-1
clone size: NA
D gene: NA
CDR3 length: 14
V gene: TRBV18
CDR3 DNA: TGTGCCAGCTCACCGGGTGGGTCTGACAGGGAGCAGTTCTTC
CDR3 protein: CASSPGGSDREQFF

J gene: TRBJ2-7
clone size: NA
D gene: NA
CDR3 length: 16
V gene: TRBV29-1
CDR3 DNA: TGCAGCGTTCTCCGGCCCACTAGCACGAGCTCCTACGAGCAGTACTTC
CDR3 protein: CSVLRPTSTSSYEQYF